This T cell receptor (beta chain) came from a study of T cell responses to AZD1222 COVID-19 vaccine. Findings of the study overall: Sampled repertoires all dated from after the peak T cell response. Compared with day 0, the breadth and depth of the Spike-specific TCR repertoire rose significantly after two doses of AZD1222.

This table comes from immunoSEQ multiplex PCR, and its TCRdb copy is limited to in-frame clones, with some not included. The table lists under 200,000 clones, 90% to 95% of them singletons. Germline CDR1 is SGHKS and CDR2 is YYEKEE (reference sequence). This CDR3 region has 12 residues. Deletions cut 0 bases from V and 5 bases from J, with 6 bases between. With regard to this clone: Its specificity is unknown.

The TCR comes from an adult in good health. The rearrangement links TRBV5-5 to TRBJ2-7; D may be TRBD1 (6 bases). Sequences were derived from peripheral blood, sampled on day 0 of AZD1222 vaccination. In nucleotides, the CDR3 is TGTGCCAGCAGCTTGGCAGGGGACGAGCAGTACTTC. Translated, it gives CASSLAGDEQYF.